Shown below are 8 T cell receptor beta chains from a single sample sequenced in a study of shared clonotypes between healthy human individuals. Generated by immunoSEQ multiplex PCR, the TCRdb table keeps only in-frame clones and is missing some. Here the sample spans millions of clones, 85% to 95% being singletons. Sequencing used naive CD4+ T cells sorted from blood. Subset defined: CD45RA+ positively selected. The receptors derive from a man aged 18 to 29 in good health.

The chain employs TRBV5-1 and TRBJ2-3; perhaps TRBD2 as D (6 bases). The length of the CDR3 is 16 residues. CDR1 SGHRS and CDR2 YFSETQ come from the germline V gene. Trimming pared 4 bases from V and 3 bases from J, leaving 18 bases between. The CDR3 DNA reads TGCGCCAGCAGCCCCGGCCGGGGTGGGAGGACAGATACGCAGTATTTT. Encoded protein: CASSPGRGGRTDTQYF.

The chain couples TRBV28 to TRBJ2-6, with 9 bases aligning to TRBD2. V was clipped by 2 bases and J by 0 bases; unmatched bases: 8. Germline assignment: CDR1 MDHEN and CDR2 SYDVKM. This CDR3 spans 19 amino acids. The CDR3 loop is CASSLGTSFWGSGANVLTF. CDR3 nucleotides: TGTGCCAGCAGTTTAGGGACTAGCTTTTGGGGCTCTGGGGCCAACGTCCTGACTTTC.

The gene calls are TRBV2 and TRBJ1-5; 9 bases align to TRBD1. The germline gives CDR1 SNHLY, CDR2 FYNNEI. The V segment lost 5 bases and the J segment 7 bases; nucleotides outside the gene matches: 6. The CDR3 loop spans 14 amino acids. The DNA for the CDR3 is TGTGCCAGCAGTCCGGACAGGGGCGGGCAGCCCCAGCATTTT. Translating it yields CASSPDRGGQPQHF.

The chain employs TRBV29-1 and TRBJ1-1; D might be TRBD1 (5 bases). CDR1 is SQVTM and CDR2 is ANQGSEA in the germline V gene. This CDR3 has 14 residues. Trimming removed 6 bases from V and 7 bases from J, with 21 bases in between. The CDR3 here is CSVKSGSGYIEAFF. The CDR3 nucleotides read TGCAGCGTCAAGAGTGGATCAGGGTACATTGAAGCTTTCTTT.

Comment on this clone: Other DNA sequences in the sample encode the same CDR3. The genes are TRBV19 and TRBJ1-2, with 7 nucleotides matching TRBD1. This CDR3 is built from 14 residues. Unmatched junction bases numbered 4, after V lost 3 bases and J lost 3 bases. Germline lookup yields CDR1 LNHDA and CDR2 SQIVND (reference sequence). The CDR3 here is CASSIDRADYGYTF. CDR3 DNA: TGTGCCAGTAGTATCGACAGGGCGGACTATGGCTACACCTTC. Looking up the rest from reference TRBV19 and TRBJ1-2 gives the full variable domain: DGGITQSPKYLFRKEGQNVTLSCEQNLNHDAMYWYRQDPGQGLRLIYYSQIVNDFQKGDIAEGYSVSREKKESFPLTVTSAQKNPTAFYLCASSIDRADYGYTFGSGTRLTVV.

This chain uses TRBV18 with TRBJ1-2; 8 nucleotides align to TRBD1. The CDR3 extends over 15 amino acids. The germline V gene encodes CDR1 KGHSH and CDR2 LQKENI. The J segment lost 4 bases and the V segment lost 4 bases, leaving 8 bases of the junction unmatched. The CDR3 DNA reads TGTGCCAGCTCACTATCGTCAGACAGGGGCTATGGCTACACCTTC. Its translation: CASSLSSDRGYGYTF.

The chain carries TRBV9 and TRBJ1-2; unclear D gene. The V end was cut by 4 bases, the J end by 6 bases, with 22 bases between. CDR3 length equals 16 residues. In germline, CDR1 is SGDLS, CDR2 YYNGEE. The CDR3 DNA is TGTGCCAGCAGCTCTTTCCCCAGGATGGCCTTTGATGGCTACACCTTC. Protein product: CASSSFPRMAFDGYTF.

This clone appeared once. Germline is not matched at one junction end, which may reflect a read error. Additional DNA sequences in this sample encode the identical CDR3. CDR3 sequence: CASSLTRNTEAFF. The CDR3 coding sequence is TGTGCTAGCAGCCTGACACGGAACACTGAAGCTTTCTTT. The genes are TRBV7-7 and TRBJ1-1, with D unresolved. The CDR3 spans 13 residues. Germline CDR1 is SSHAT and CDR2 is FNYEAQ (reference sequence).